These 20 T cell receptor beta chains share one sample of origin, sequenced in a study of blood T cell repertoires in COVID-19. TCRdb keeps only in-frame clones here, not all; method: immunoSEQ multiplex PCR. The data show some 170,000 clones, 84% seen once. Sequenced sample: PBMCs or T cells enriched from blood (not recorded which). These TCRs come from a man in his fifties who had recovered from COVID-19.

J is TRBJ1-2 and V is TRBV18; the match to TRBD1 covers 11 bases. Germline values: CDR1 KGHSH, CDR2 LQKENI. The V and J ends lost 3 bases and 0 bases, in that order; junction bases with no gene match: 3. This CDR3 region has 16 residues. The CDR3 sequence is CASSPEGQGANYGYTF. As DNA, the CDR3 is TGTGCCAGCTCACCGGAGGGACAGGGGGCTAACTATGGCTACACCTTC.

This clone was picked up one time. This chain connects TRBV19 to TRBJ2-1; TRBD1 is a possible D gene (6 bases). This CDR3 is 14 amino acids long. Trimming removed 1 base from V and 8 bases from J, with 12 bases in between. Germline V gives CDR1 LNHDA, CDR2 SQIVND (reference sequence). CDR3 sequence reads: CASSIGGPSYEQFF. DNA for the CDR3: TGTGCCAGTAGTATAGGGGGGCCTAGTTATGAGCAGTTCTTC. Variable domain in full (rest from reference TRBV19 and TRBJ2-1): DGGITQSPKYLFRKEGQNVTLSCEQNLNHDAMYWYRQDPGQGLRLIYYSQIVNDFQKGDIAEGYSVSREKKESFPLTVTSAQKNPTAFYLCASSIGGPSYEQFFGPGTRLTVL.

The rearrangement uses TRBV5-1 and TRBJ1-2; possibly TRBD1 for D (6 bases). Deletions cut 1 base from V and 5 bases from J, with 9 bases between. The CDR3 is made up of 13 amino acids. Germline-derived CDR1 and CDR2 are SGHRS and YFSETQ. The DNA of the CDR3 is TGCGCCAGCAGCTTGAAACAGGGATATGGCTACACCTTC. Translating it yields CASSLKQGYGYTF. Using reference TRBV5-1 and TRBJ1-2 for the parts outside the CDR3, the full variable domain is KAGVTQTPRYLIKTRGQQVTLSCSPISGHRSVSWYQQTPGQGLQFLFEYFSETQRNKGNFPGRFSGRQFSNSRSEMNVSTLELGDSALYLCASSLKQGYGYTFGSGTRLTVV.

This sequence joins TRBV2 and TRBJ1-1, with D unresolved. The V gene lost 2 bases and the J gene lost 4 bases, with 8 bases spanning the gap. The CDR3 is 13 residues long. The germline V gene has CDR1 SNHLY and CDR2 FYNNEI. CDR3 loop: CASSEKGVTEAFF. CDR3 coding DNA: TGTGCCAGCAGTGAAAAGGGAGTCACTGAAGCTTTCTTT.

The rearrangement uses TRBV19 and TRBJ2-7; 13 bases line up with TRBD2. This CDR3 spans 16 amino acids. The junction had 4 bases not matched to a gene; V was cut back by 5 bases and J by 0 bases. Per the germline V gene, CDR1 is LNHDA and CDR2 is SQIVND (reference sequence). CDR3 sequence: CASSRTSGGTSYEQYF. Here the CDR3 DNA reads TGTGCCAGTAGTCGGACTAGCGGGGGAACCTCCTACGAGCAGTACTTC.

This clone was seen only once. The V gene is TRBV5-1, the J gene TRBJ1-1, with TRBD1 identical over 9 bases. The CDR3 extends over 15 amino acids. V dropped 4 bases and J dropped 1; count of bases not matched to a gene: 5. Germline loops: CDR1 SGHRS, CDR2 YFSETQ. CDR3: CASSARDRANTEAFF. CDR3 coding DNA: TGCGCCAGCAGCGCCCGGGACAGGGCGAACACTGAAGCTTTCTTT.

The chain uses TRBV10-3 and TRBJ2-7; maybe TRBD1 (5 bases). Trimming removed 8 bases from V and 0 bases from J, with 8 bases in between. The germline V gene encodes CDR1 ENHRY and CDR2 SYGVKD. The CDR3 covers 12 residues. The CDR3 nucleotides are TGTGCCATCGCAGGGATCTCCTACGAGCAGTACTTC. Residues: CAIAGISYEQYF.

The V gene is TRBV10-3, the J gene TRBJ1-6; 8 bases map to TRBD1. J gave up 7 bases and V 4 bases, and 6 bases lay outside the gene matches. The CDR3 runs to 15 residues. Germline values: CDR1 ENHRY, CDR2 SYGVKD. In nucleotides, the CDR3 is TGTGCCATCAGTGCACAGGGGGAAGGGAATTCACCCCTCCACTTT. This sequence encodes CAISAQGEGNSPLHF.

The chain combines TRBV18 with TRBJ1-1; D uncertain. The ends were cut back, 6 bases at V and 5 bases at J, with 19 bases in the middle. The CDR3 loop spans 15 amino acids. CDR1 is KGHSH, CDR2 LQKENI, per germline. In nucleotides, the CDR3 is TGTGCCAGCTCCCCCCGACACGAGGGCCGTACTGAAGCTTTCTTT. Residues: CASSPRHEGRTEAFF.

The V and J genes are TRBV18 and TRBJ1-3, with a tentative D call TRBD1 (5 bases). The CDR3 loop spans 15 amino acids. With 5 bases removed from V and 1 base from J, the gap between germline ends came to 12 bases. CDR1 is KGHSH and CDR2 is LQKENI in the germline V gene. The CDR3 is CASSDWGTSGNTIYF. In nucleotides, the CDR3 is TGTGCCAGCTCAGATTGGGGCACGTCTGGAAACACCATATATTTT.

This clone was counted between two and nine times. This CDR3 is also generated by other DNA sequences in the sample. The V call is TRBV20-1, the J call TRBJ2-5; TRBD2 is a possible D gene (6 bases). The CDR3 has 11 residues. The V end lost 4 bases, the J end lost 3 bases, and 6 bases lay between the germline ends. Germline V gives CDR1 DFQATT, CDR2 SNEGSKA (reference sequence). CDR3 DNA sequence: TGCAGTGCTAAGCGGGAAGAGACCCAGTACTTC. Encoded protein: CSAKREETQYF.

The genes are TRBV5-8 and TRBJ1-2; 8 positions match TRBD1. This CDR3 has 16 residues. Germline V gives CDR1 SGHTS, CDR2 YDEGEE. V shed 3 bases, J shed 6 bases, and the junction held 13 bases outside the gene matches. CDR3 nucleotides: TGTGCCAGCAGCTGGGTCGTTGGACAGGGATTCGATGGCTACACCTTC. Its translation is CASSWVVGQGFDGYTF. The full variable domain, rest sourced from reference TRBV5-8 and TRBJ1-2, is EAGVTQSPTHLIKTRGQQATLRCSPISGHTSVYWYQQALGLGLQFLLWYDEGEERNRGNFPPRFSGRQFPNYSSELNVNALELEDSALYLCASSWVVGQGFDGYTFGSGTRLTVV.

V usage is TRBV5-1 and J usage is TRBJ2-1, with TRBD2 matching over 7 bases. Germline-derived CDR1 and CDR2 are SGHRS and YFSETQ. The CDR3 consists of 16 residues. The J segment lost 2 bases and the V segment lost 4 bases, leaving 9 bases of the junction unmatched. The CDR3 DNA is TGCGCCAGCAGCCCCCTGGGAGCGGGGACCTACAATGAGCAGTTCTTC. The encoded protein is CASSPLGAGTYNEQFF.

In its sample, this clone was seen once. J is TRBJ2-3 and V is TRBV12-2; the DNA was not used to check the table's D call, TRBD2. TRBV12-2 is termed a pseudogene. The CDR3 sequence is 14 residues long. CDR3 protein: CARPSGLVTDTQYF. The CDR3 DNA follows: TGTGCAAGACCCTCGGGACTAGTCACAGATACGCAGTATTTT.

V usage is TRBV7-9 and J usage is TRBJ2-1, with D perhaps matching TRBD2 (5 bases). CDR1 SEHNR and CDR2 FQNEAQ come from the germline V gene (reference sequence). This CDR3 contains 14 residues. V was cut by 7 bases and J by 8 bases, with 18 bases left in between. CDR3 sequence (DNA): TGTGCCAGCACCCGAACAGCGGAGAGGGATGAGCAGTTCTTC. Protein: CASTRTAERDEQFF.

The chain recombines TRBV6-5 with TRBJ1-1, with D unclear. V lost 7 bases and J lost 1, with 13 bases in between. This CDR3 region has 14 residues. The germline gives CDR1 MNHEY, CDR2 SVGAGI. The CDR3 DNA is TGTGCCAGCAATCCTCAGGTTTCGAACACTGAAGCTTTCTTT. As protein: CASNPQVSNTEAFF.

The chain combines TRBV4-1 with TRBJ2-5; D unresolved. Germline CDR1 is MGHRA and CDR2 is YSYEKL. The V and J ends lost 3 bases and 0 bases respectively, with 8 bases between them. The CDR3 has 14 residues. CDR3 sequence reads: CASSQPRDQETQYF. The CDR3 DNA is TGCGCCAGCAGCCAGCCACGGGACCAAGAGACCCAGTACTTC.

The count of this clone is one. This rearrangement joins TRBV9 to TRBJ2-1; D unresolved. The germline V gene has CDR1 SGDLS and CDR2 YYNGEE. Trimming removed 0 bases at V and 0 bases at J, with 7 bases between. The CDR3 totals 15 residues. The CDR3 here is CASSVEWSSYNEQFF. The CDR3 DNA is TGTGCCAGCAGCGTAGAGTGGAGCTCCTACAATGAGCAGTTCTTC.

The chain joins TRBV30 to TRBJ1-1; D unresolved. The germline V gene has CDR1 GTSNPN and CDR2 SVGIG (reference sequence). Trimming pared 0 bases from V and 0 bases from J, leaving 5 bases between. The CDR3 totals 13 residues. CDR3: CAWSVSLNTEAFF. The CDR3 DNA reads as TGTGCCTGGAGTGTTTCTCTGAACACTGAAGCTTTCTTT.

This clone has just one count. The chain has TRBV9 and TRBJ1-6; a weak D match, TRBD1 (6 bases). Germline lookup yields CDR1 SGDLS and CDR2 YYNGEE. Trimming left V 3 bases short and J 9 bases short, with 16 bases between. The CDR3 length is 15 residues. The CDR3 DNA reads as TGTGCCAGCAGCGCCGGACAGCGAGTAGGTTCACCCCTCCACTTT. This encodes CASSAGQRVGSPLHF.